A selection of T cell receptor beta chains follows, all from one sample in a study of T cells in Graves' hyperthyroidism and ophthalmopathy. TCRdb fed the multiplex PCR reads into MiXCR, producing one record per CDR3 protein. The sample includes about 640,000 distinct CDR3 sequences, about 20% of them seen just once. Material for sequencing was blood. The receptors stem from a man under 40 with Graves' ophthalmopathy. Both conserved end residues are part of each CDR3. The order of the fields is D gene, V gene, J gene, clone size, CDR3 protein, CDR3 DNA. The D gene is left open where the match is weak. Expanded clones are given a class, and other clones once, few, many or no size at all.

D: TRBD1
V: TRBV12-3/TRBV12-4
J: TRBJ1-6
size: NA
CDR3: CASSSLDRGGEALHF
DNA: TGTGCCAGCAGTTCATTAGACAGGGGAGGTGAAGCCCTCCACTTT

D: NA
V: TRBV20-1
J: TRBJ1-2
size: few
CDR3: CSARDGAGAYGYTF
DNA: TGCAGTGCTAGGGACGGGGCAGGCGCCTATGGCTACACCTTC

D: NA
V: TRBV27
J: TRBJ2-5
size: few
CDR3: CASSYQGWNTPGETQYF
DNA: TGTGCCAGCAGTTACCAGGGGTGGAACACCCCTGGGGAGACCCAGTACTTC

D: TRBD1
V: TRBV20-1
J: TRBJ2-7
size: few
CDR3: CSAVRDRSPYEQYF
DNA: TGCAGTGCTGTCCGGGACAGGTCACCCTACGAGCAGTACTTC

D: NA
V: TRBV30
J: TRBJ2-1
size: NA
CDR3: CAWAGRRTYNEQFF
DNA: TGTGCCTGGGCCGGGCGGAGAACCTACAATGAGCAGTTCTTC

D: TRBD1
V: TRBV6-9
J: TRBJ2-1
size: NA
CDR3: CASKLSDRYTYNEQFF
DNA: TGTGCCAGCAAGTTATCGGACAGGTACACTTACAATGAGCAGTTCTTC

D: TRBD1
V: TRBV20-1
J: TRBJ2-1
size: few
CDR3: CSASQGTAPNEQFF
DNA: TGCAGTGCTAGTCAGGGGACAGCCCCGAATGAGCAGTTCTTC

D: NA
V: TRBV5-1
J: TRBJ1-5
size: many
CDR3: CASSLEQPNQPQHF
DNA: TGCGCCAGCAGCTTGGAGCAGCCTAATCAGCCCCAGCATTTT

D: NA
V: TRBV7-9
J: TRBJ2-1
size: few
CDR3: CASSPGVTFSEQFF
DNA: TGTGCCAGCAGCCCTGGGGTGACTTTTAGTGAGCAGTTCTTC

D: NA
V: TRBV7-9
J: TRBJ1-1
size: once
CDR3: CASSPPTENTEAFF
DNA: TGTGCCAGCAGCCCGCCGACAGAGAACACTGAAGCTTTCTTT

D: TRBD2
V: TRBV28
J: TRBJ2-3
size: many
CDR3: CASSLGTSGRGRTDTQYF
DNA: TGTGCCAGCAGTTTAGGAACTAGCGGGAGGGGAAGGACAGATACGCAGTATTTT

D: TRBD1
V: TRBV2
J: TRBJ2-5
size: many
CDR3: CASKLGQGGMETQYF
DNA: TGTGCCAGCAAGTTGGGACAGGGAGGAATGGAGACCCAGTACTTC

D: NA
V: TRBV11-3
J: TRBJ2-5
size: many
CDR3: CASSFRQYQETQYF
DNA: TGTGCCAGCAGCTTCCGACAGTACCAAGAGACCCAGTACTTC

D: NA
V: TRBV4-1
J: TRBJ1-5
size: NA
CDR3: CASSQVLGDQPQHF
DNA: TGCGCCAGCAGCCAAGTGTTGGGGGATCAGCCCCAGCATTTT

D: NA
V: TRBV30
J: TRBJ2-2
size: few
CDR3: CAWSVNGITGELFF
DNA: TGTGCCTGGAGTGTGAACGGGATCACCGGGGAGCTGTTTTTT

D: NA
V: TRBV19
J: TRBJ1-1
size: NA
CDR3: CASSMGGITEAFF
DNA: TGTGCCAGTAGTATGGGAGGGATTACTGAAGCTTTCTTT

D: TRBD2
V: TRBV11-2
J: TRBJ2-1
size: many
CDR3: CASSLKLREAFYNEQFF
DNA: TGTGCCAGCAGCTTAAAACTGCGGGAGGCATTCTACAATGAGCAGTTCTTC

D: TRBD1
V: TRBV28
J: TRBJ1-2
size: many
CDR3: CASSLKPGGYDGYTF
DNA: TGTGCCAGCAGTTTAAAGCCAGGGGGATACGATGGCTACACCTTC

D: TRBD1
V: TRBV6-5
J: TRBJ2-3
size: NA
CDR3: CASSYSFLGTDTQYF
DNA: TGTGCCAGCAGTTACTCGTTTTTGGGGACAGACACGCAGTATTTT

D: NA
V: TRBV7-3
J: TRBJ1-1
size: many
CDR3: CASGPDGNTEAFF
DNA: TGTGCCAGCGGGCCGGACGGGAACACTGAAGCTTTCTTT

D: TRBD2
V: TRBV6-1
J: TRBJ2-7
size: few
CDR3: CASRSLADSYEQYF
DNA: TGTGCCAGCAGATCGCTAGCGGACTCCTACGAGCAGTACTTC

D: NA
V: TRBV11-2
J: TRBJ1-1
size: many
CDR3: CASRRGGREAFF
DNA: TGTGCCAGCAGGCGGGGCGGCAGGGAAGCTTTCTTT

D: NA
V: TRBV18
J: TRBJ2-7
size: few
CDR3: CASSPPPPKSHEQYF
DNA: TGTGCCAGCTCACCACCGCCCCCTAAATCCCACGAGCAGTACTTC

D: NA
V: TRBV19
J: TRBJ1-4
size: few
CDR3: CASSPRGTREKLFF
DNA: TGTGCCAGTAGTCCCCGGGGGACGCGAGAAAAACTGTTTTTT

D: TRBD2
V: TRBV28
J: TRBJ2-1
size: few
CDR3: CASSSLMGGLAGYNEQFF
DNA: TGTGCCAGCAGTTCTCTTATGGGGGGACTAGCGGGATACAATGAGCAGTTCTTC

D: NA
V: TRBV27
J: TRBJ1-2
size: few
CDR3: CASSLAPEGYGYTF
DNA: TGTGCCAGCAGTTTAGCCCCCGAGGGCTATGGCTACACCTTC

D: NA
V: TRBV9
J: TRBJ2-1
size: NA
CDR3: CASSVASRDNEQFF
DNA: TGTGCCAGCAGCGTGGCATCCAGGGACAATGAGCAGTTCTTC

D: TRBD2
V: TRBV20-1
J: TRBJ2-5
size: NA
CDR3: CSATPSGSYLETQYF
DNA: TGCAGTGCAACACCTAGCGGGAGTTACTTAGAGACCCAGTACTTC

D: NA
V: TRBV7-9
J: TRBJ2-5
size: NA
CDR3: CASSSGARDGETQYF
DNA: TGTGCCAGCAGCTCAGGGGCCCGAGATGGGGAGACCCAGTACTTC

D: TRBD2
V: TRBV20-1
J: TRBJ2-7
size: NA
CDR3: CSASGGQGGLAGVYEQYF
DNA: TGCAGTGCTAGCGGGGGACAGGGGGGACTAGCGGGAGTCTACGAGCAGTACTTC

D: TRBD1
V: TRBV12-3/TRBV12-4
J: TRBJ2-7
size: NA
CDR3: CASTAGRDRAYEQYF
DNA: TGTGCCAGCACCGCCGGACGGGACAGGGCTTACGAGCAGTACTTC

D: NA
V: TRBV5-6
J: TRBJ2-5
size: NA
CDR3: CASSNVGETQYF
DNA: TGTGCCAGCAGCAACGTGGGAGAGACCCAGTACTTC

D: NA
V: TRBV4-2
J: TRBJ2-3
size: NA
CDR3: CASSQAGAADTQYF
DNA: TGTGCCAGCAGCCAAGCGGGAGCTGCAGATACGCAGTATTTT

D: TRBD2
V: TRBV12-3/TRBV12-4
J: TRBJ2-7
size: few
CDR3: CASSYSTASGSYEQYF
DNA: TGTGCCAGCAGTTACTCGACGGCTAGCGGTTCCTACGAGCAGTACTTC

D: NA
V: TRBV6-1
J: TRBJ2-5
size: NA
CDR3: CASTRTVEETQYF
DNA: TGTGCCAGCACAAGGACAGTCGAAGAGACCCAGTACTTC

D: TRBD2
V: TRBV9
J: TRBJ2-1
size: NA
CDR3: CASRGGPGLAGGPDSGEQFF
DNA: TGTGCCAGTCGGGGGGGTCCGGGACTAGCGGGAGGGCCTGACAGTGGTGAGCAGTTCTTC

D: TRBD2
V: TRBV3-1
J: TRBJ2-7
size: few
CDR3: CASSQTLAASGEQYF
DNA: TGTGCCAGCAGCCAAACGCTAGCGGCCTCGGGTGAGCAGTACTTC

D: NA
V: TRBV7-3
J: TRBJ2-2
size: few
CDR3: CASSPFLGGELFF
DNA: TGTGCCAGCAGCCCCTTTCTAGGCGGGGAGCTGTTTTTT

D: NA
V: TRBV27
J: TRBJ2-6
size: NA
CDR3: CASSLIGVGGANVLTF
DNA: TGTGCCAGCAGTTTAATTGGGGTAGGTGGGGCCAACGTCCTGACTTTC

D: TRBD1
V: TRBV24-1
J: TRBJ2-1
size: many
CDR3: CATSDPQGAHNEQFF
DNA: TGTGCCACCAGTGATCCACAGGGGGCCCACAATGAGCAGTTCTTC

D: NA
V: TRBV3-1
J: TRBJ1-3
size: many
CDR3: CASSHGQNSGNTIYF
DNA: TGTGCCAGCAGCCACGGACAGAACTCTGGAAACACCATATATTTT

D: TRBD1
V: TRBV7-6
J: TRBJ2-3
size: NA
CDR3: CASSLGGDRGSDTQYF
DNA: TGTGCCAGCAGCTTAGGTGGGGACAGGGGATCGGATACGCAGTATTTT

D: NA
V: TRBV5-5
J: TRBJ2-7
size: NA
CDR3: CASSFGSGSSYEQYF
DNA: TGTGCCAGCAGCTTTGGCTCCGGCAGCTCCTACGAGCAGTACTTC

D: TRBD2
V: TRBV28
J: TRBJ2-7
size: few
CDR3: CASSNSGTSGRPGEQYF
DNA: TGTGCCAGCAGTAACTCAGGGACTAGCGGGAGACCGGGGGAGCAGTACTTC

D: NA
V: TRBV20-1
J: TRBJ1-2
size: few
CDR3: CSARSQTSDYGYTF
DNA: TGCAGTGCTAGATCTCAGACATCTGACTATGGCTACACCTTC

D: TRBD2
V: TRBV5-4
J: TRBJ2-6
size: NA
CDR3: CASSHLSFSAGGFSGANVLTF
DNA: TGTGCCAGCAGCCATCTTAGCTTTTCGGCGGGAGGGTTCTCTGGGGCCAACGTCCTGACTTTC

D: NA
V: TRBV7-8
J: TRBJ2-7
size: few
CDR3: CASSLEGSTIEQYF
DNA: TGTGCCAGCAGCTTAGAGGGTAGCACTATCGAGCAGTACTTC

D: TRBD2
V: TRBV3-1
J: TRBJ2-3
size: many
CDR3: CASSRSGTSTDTQYF
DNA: TGTGCCAGCAGCCGCAGCGGGACTAGCACAGATACGCAGTATTTT

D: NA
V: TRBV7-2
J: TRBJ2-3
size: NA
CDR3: CASSGPGLTDTQYF
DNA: TGTGCCAGCAGCGGACCGGGACTCACAGATACGCAGTATTTT

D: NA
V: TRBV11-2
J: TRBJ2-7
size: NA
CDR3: CASGLDGTGEEYF
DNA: TGTGCCAGCGGCTTAGATGGAACAGGGGAGGAGTACTTC

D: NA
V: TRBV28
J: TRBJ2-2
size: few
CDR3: CASRSGVGTGELFF
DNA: TGTGCCAGCCGGTCGGGGGTCGGCACCGGGGAGCTGTTTTTT

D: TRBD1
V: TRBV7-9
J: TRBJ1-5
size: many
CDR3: CASSLGTGWPQPQHF
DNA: TGTGCCAGCAGCTTGGGGACAGGGTGGCCTCAGCCCCAGCATTTT

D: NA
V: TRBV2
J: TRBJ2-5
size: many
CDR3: CASSDGGTQETQYF
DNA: TGTGCCAGCAGTGATGGGGGTACCCAAGAGACCCAGTACTTC

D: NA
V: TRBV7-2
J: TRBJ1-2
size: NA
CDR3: CASRGLPGNYGYTF
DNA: TGTGCCAGCAGAGGACTCCCGGGGAACTATGGCTACACCTTC

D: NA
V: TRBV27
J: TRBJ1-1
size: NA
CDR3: CASSLYSEYTEAFF
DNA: TGTGCCAGCAGTTTATATTCGGAGTACACTGAAGCTTTCTTT

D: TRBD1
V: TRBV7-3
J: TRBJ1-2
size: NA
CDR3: CASNSPGQGHGYTF
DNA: TGTGCCAGCAACTCCCCGGGACAGGGACATGGCTACACCTTC

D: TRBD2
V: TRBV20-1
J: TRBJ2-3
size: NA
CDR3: CSARERLSGSTDTQYF
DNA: TGCAGTGCTAGAGAAAGGCTAAGCGGGAGTACAGATACGCAGTATTTT

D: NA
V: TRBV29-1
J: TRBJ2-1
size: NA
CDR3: CGVEGGRTDFNEQFF
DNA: TGCGGCGTTGAAGGTGGGCGGACGGACTTCAATGAGCAGTTCTTC

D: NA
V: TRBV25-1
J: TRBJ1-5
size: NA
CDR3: CASSESSSGPQHF
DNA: TGTGCCAGCAGTGAATCTTCGAGTGGGCCCCAGCATTTT